This T cell receptor beta chain was obtained from a study of cytomegalovirus exposure and HLA in healthy donors. These donors counted as nominally healthy when sampled, but unrecorded immune exposures were likely. The CDR3 length is 17 residues. The junction had 9 bases not matched to a gene; V was cut back by 2 bases and J by 4 bases. CDR1 MDHEN and CDR2 SYDVKM come from the germline V gene. Study-level findings and limits: In a later analysis, common viral pathogens appeared linked to several of the most significant clusters. For presence/absence analyses, sequencing depth was assumed to be roughly uniform across donors.

Worth noting for this clone: Its antigen is not known.

Primers: 60 Vbeta forward and 13 Jbeta reverse. Method: immunoSEQ multiplex PCR; TCRdb's copy keeps in-frame clones and lacks some. The sample has about 190,000 clones; 74% are singletons. V usage is TRBV28 and J usage is TRBJ2-2, with 8 bases matching TRBD2. Sequencing input: PBMCs. This clonotype was obtained from a woman aged 30 to 39 in good health and CMV-seropositive. The CDR3 sequence: CASSLIGGRRATGELFF. In nucleotides, the CDR3 is TGTGCCAGCAGTTTAATCGGCGGGAGGCGGGCCACCGGGGAGCTGTTTTTT.